This T cell receptor beta chain stems from a study of glioma-infiltrating T cells. Regarding the study as a whole: Only very few CDR3 sequences appeared in both tissue and blood.

The CDR3 spans 13 residues. The germline V gene has CDR1 SGHTA and CDR2 FQGNSA. Trimming took 5 bases from V and 5 from J; bases not matched to a gene: 4. Using RNA template, CDR3s of TCR alpha and beta were amplified with iRepertoire arm-PCR. TCRdb fed the multiplex PCR reads into MiXCR, producing one record per CDR3 protein. The sample carries about 130,000 distinct CDR3 sequences, under 25% recorded once. This clonotype was seen more than once but under ten times. Its antigen is not identified. The sequence came from a human donor with low-grade glioma or glioblastoma, undergoing nonglioma brain surgery, or in good health (not recorded which). The chain employs TRBV7-2 and TRBJ2-7, with 9 nucleotides matching TRBD1. Sample: glioma tissue, nonneoplastic brain tissue, or PBMCs (not recorded which). This CDR3 is CASSNRDRDEQYV. The DNA for the CDR3 is TGTGCCAGCAGCAACCGGGACAGGGACGAGCAGTACGTC.